The T cell receptor (beta chain) described here comes from a study of human T cells and chemical hapten exposure. The overall study: Mostly female patients had alopecia areata, totalis or universalis.

Unique molecular identifiers were linked by the library to individual cDNA molecules. TCRdb used MiXCR to reprocess the RACE reads, holding one entry per CDR3 protein. Of some 53,000 distinct CDR3 sequences in the sample, roughly 9.6% were seen once. In its sample, this clonotype was seen once. Time point indicated: patch test 1, 2 weeks after DPC sensitization. This sample's treatment: therapeutic diphenylcyclopropenone sensitization with weekly scalp DPC. The template was total RNA from unfractionated whole blood. The sample was whole blood, taken in connection with sensitization to the hapten diphenylcyclopropenone (DPC). The receptor was isolated from a woman in her thirties or forties with alopecia areata. Some clones in this sample may be carry-over from other donors' samples.

In DNA form, the CDR3 reads TGTGCCAGCGGACGCCTCCAAGAGACCCAGTACTTC. Protein: CASGRLQETQYF. The V gene is TRBV28, the J gene TRBJ2-5; the D is unclear. The CDR3 consists of 12 residues. Germline V gene sequence: CDR1 MDHEN, CDR2 SYDVKM. V was cut by 8 bases and J by 1 base, with 8 bases left in between.